These 28 T cell receptor beta chains originate from one sample sequenced in a study of shared clonotypes between healthy human individuals. Sequenced by immunoSEQ multiplex PCR; TCRdb stores in-frame clones only, minus some. The sample contains about 520,000 clones, 95% to 96% of which appear only once. Sequencing used naive CD4+ T cells sorted from blood. Subset of the sample: CD45RA+ positively selected. The receptors stem from a woman aged 30 to 39 in good health.

The genes are TRBV5-4 and TRBJ2-7; D is uncertain. This CDR3 is 15 amino acids long. Between the trimmed V and J ends, which lost 0 bases and 2 bases, there was a span of 12 bases. Germline V gene data show CDR1 as SGHNT and CDR2 as YYREEE (reference sequence). DNA of the CDR3: TGTGCCAGCAGCTTGGAAATAGTCGGAACCTACGAGCAGTACTTC. This codes for CASSLEIVGTYEQYF.

The J gene is TRBJ2-1, the V gene TRBV29-1; TRBD2 matches 7 bases. The V gene's germline CDR1 is SQVTM and CDR2 ANQGSEA. CDR3 length: 14 residues. With V trimmed by 6 bases and J by 1 base, 6 bases remained unmatched. The DNA for the CDR3 is TGCAGCGTGAGGGATAGCGGGTCCTACAATGAGCAGTTCTTC. This translates into CSVRDSGSYNEQFF.

This clone was seen just once. The V and J genes are TRBV18 and TRBJ1-3, with D possibly TRBD1 on 5 matching bases. Germline CDR1 is KGHSH and CDR2 is LQKENI. The germline V and J ends were trimmed by 5 bases and 0 bases, with 26 bases remaining between them. CDR3 size: 20 residues. The CDR3 spells CASSTLGHGRLGDSGNTIYF. CDR3 bases: TGTGCCAGCTCAACCCTCGGACACGGACGCCTAGGGGACTCTGGAAACACCATATATTTT.

The chain couples TRBV7-2 to TRBJ2-7; either TRBD1 or TRBD2 may supply D (6 bases each). Deletions cut 5 bases from V and 4 bases from J, with 21 bases between. The CDR3 has 16 amino acids. CDR1 and CDR2 (germline): SGHTA, FQGNSA. This chain's CDR3 is CASSAARGGLTYEQYF. CDR3 DNA: TGTGCCAGCAGCGCAGCCAGGGGAGGACTTACTTACGAGCAGTACTTC.

The chain uses TRBV28 and TRBJ1-6; D call uncertain. The CDR3 sequence is 13 residues long. CDR1 and CDR2 from the germline V gene are MDHEN and SYDVKM. V lost 7 bases and J lost 0, with 4 bases in between. CDR3 nucleotide sequence: TGTGCCAGCACCGCCTCCTATAATTCACCCCTCCACTTT. It is translated as CASTASYNSPLHF.

V is TRBV19 and J is TRBJ2-5; 8 nucleotides agree with TRBD2. The V gene end was trimmed by 8 bases and the J gene end by 4 bases; junction bases not matched to a gene: 9. Germline V gene lookup returns CDR1 LNHDA and CDR2 SQIVND (reference sequence). The CDR3 contains 14 residues. The CDR3 DNA reads as TGTGCCAGTCTATCGGGGGGGACCGGAGAGACCCAGTACTTC. Its protein is CASLSGGTGETQYF.

The chain couples TRBV28 to TRBJ1-2; D is undetermined. Trimming took off 5 bases at V and 2 bases at J, with 15 bases between the two ends. Germline V gene lookup returns CDR1 MDHEN and CDR2 SYDVKM. CDR3 length: 15 amino acids. In DNA form, the CDR3 reads TGTGCCAGCAGTCTAACCCCGCAAGTCAACTATGGCTACACCTTC. This encodes CASSLTPQVNYGYTF.

V usage is TRBV2 and J usage is TRBJ2-1; TRBD1 is a possible D gene (5 bases). Trimming left V 3 bases short and J 2 bases short, with 11 bases between. CDR1 SNHLY and CDR2 FYNNEI come from the germline V gene. CDR3 length: 15 residues. The CDR3 protein is CASSEGLKPYNEQFF. The CDR3 DNA sequence: TGTGCCAGCAGTGAGGGGCTGAAACCCTACAATGAGCAGTTCTTC.

The genes are TRBV5-5 and TRBJ1-1; 7 bases are shared with TRBD1. J was trimmed by 11 bases and V by 4 bases; bases with no gene match: 8. The CDR3 runs to 12 residues. Germline V gene data show CDR1 as SGHKS and CDR2 as YYEKEE (reference sequence). The CDR3 loop reads CASSDRQGIAFF. Written as DNA, the CDR3 is TGTGCCAGCAGCGACCGACAGGGAATCGCTTTCTTT.

The V gene is TRBV28, the J gene TRBJ1-5; weak D call: TRBD1 (6 bases). The CDR3 contains 13 residues. CDR1 and CDR2 (germline): MDHEN, SYDVKM. Trimming cost V 10 bases and J 7 bases, with 17 bases left between them. CDR3 amino acids: CATGQGKRQPQHF. The DNA of the CDR3 is TGTGCCACTGGGCAGGGGAAGAGACAGCCCCAGCATTTT.

This clone was observed once. The V call is TRBV28, the J call TRBJ2-1; the match to TRBD2 covers 9 bases. This CDR3 comprises 15 residues. The J segment lost 9 bases and the V segment lost 7 bases, leaving 13 bases of the junction unmatched. In germline, CDR1 is MDHEN, CDR2 SYDVKM. In DNA form, the CDR3 reads TGTGCCAGCACCCCCAGGGGTAGCGGGAGTCGTGAGCAGTTCTTC. It encodes CASTPRGSGSREQFF.

This clone was seen only once. The V gene is TRBV28, the J gene TRBJ1-2; TRBD1 aligns across 8 bases. There are 17 residues in the CDR3. The J segment lost 1 base and the V segment lost 6 bases, leaving 13 bases of the junction unmatched. Per germline, CDR1 MDHEN and CDR2 SYDVKM. The CDR3 DNA reads TGTGCCAGCAGATCCCCTCCCGGACAGGGAATTAACTATGGCTACACCTTC. Its protein is CASRSPPGQGINYGYTF.

The V and J genes are TRBV27 and TRBJ2-7, with 8 bases fitting TRBD2. The CDR3 consists of 13 residues. The V gene's germline CDR1 is MNHEY and CDR2 SMNVEV (reference sequence). V lost 9 bases and J lost 2; bases outside the gene matches: 6. The CDR3 sequence is CASATSATYEQYF. The CDR3 region has the DNA TGTGCCAGTGCGACTAGCGCAACCTACGAGCAGTACTTC.

V gene TRBV5-1 combines with J gene TRBJ2-3; possible D gene TRBD2, 5 bases. The CDR3 totals 13 residues. Germline-derived CDR1 and CDR2 are SGHRS and YFSETQ. Trimming pared 2 bases from V and 7 bases from J, leaving 11 bases between. Here the CDR3 DNA reads TGCGCCAGCAGCTTTGAGGGCCGGAATACGCAGTATTTT. Translation: CASSFEGRNTQYF.

The chain recombines TRBV5-4 with TRBJ2-5; D unclear. The CDR3 covers 12 residues. V shed 0 bases and J shed 11 bases, with 11 bases lying between them. Looked up from germline, CDR1 is SGHNT and CDR2 is YYREEE (reference sequence). In nucleotides, the CDR3 is TGTGCCAGCAGCTTGGAGGGCAGTAAGCAGTACTTC. It codes for CASSLEGSKQYF.

This rearrangement joins TRBV29-1 to TRBJ1-1, with D perhaps matching TRBD1 (5 bases). There are 16 residues in the CDR3. The germline V and J ends were trimmed by 6 bases and 2 bases, with 22 bases remaining between them. Germline CDR1 SQVTM, CDR2 ANQGSEA. In DNA form, the CDR3 reads TGCAGCGTAGTCCCCCGGGGCAAACAAGTAAACACTGAAGCTTTCTTT. It yields the protein CSVVPRGKQVNTEAFF. Supplemented by reference TRBV29-1 and TRBJ1-1, the full variable domain reads SAVISQKPSRDICQRGTSLTIQCQVDSQVTMMFWYRQQPGQSLTLIATANQGSEATYESGFVIDKFPISRPNLTFSTLTVSNMSPEDSSIYLCSVVPRGKQVNTEAFFGQGTRLTVV.

The chain recombines TRBV10-3 with TRBJ1-1; 8 nucleotides line up with TRBD1. Germline V gene data show CDR1 as ENHRY and CDR2 as SYGVKD. CDR3 length: 14 residues. V shed 3 bases and J 3 bases; nucleotides not matched to a gene: 3. Written as DNA, the CDR3 is TGTGCCATCAGTGATTTGGGACAGGACACTGAAGCTTTCTTT. Protein sequence: CAISDLGQDTEAFF.

V gene TRBV15 combines with J gene TRBJ1-5; a weak D match, TRBD1 (5 bases). V was clipped by 0 bases and J by 7 bases, with 31 bases between them. The CDR3 has 21 residues. Germline CDR1 LNHNV, CDR2 YYDKDF (reference sequence). The CDR3 bases are TGTGCCACCAGCAGAGATGTGGGGCGACGGGCCCAGGTTAGGCTCGCCCAGCCCCAGCATTTT. This sequence encodes CATSRDVGRRAQVRLAQPQHF. The entire variable domain, with the rest obtained from reference TRBV15 and TRBJ1-5, is as follows: DAMVIQNPRYQVTQFGKPVTLSCSQTLNHNVMYWYQQKSSQAPKLLFHYYDKDFNNEADTPDNFQSRRPNTSFCFLDIRSPGLGDTAMYLCATSRDVGRRAQVRLAQPQHFGDGTRLSIL.

Only a few counts were recorded for this clone. The gene calls are TRBV5-6 and TRBJ1-2; D possibly corresponds to TRBD1 (6 bases). The CDR3 contains 14 residues. Germline loops: CDR1 SGHDT, CDR2 YYEEEE. Trimming took off 2 bases at V and 7 bases at J, with 15 bases between the two ends. DNA of the CDR3: TGTGCCAGCAGCTTTCGGGGGGCGAAGGTTGGCTACACCTTC. Its translation is CASSFRGAKVGYTF.

The J gene is TRBJ2-7, the V gene TRBV11-2, with 8 bases aligning to TRBD1. CDR1 SGHAT and CDR2 FQNNGV come from the germline V gene. Unmatched junction bases numbered 3, after V lost 0 bases and J lost 2 bases. The CDR3 covers 15 residues. DNA for the CDR3: TGTGCCAGCAGCTTAGAACGGGGACAGGCCTACGAGCAGTACTTC. It translates to CASSLERGQAYEQYF.

CDR3 bases: TGTGCCAGCTCGAGGGCAGGGGTTAGCAATCAGCCCCAGCATTTT. Its protein product is CASSRAGVSNQPQHF. This rearrangement joins TRBV6-6 to TRBJ1-5; tentatively, D is TRBD1 (6 bases). This CDR3 contains 15 residues. Trimming removed 8 bases from V and 0 bases from J, with 14 bases in between. Germline-derived CDR1 and CDR2 are MNHNY and SVGAGI (reference sequence).

This chain links TRBV5-5 with TRBJ2-7; a possible D gene is TRBD1 (5 bases). The CDR3 loop spans 13 amino acids. Germline values: CDR1 SGHKS, CDR2 YYEKEE (reference sequence). The germline V and J ends were trimmed by 4 bases and 3 bases, with 11 bases remaining between them. In DNA form, the CDR3 reads TGTGCCAGCAGCATTGGACATTACTACGAGCAGTACTTC. Amino acid sequence: CASSIGHYYEQYF.

This chain joins TRBV4-1 and TRBJ1-3, with TRBD1 as a possible D gene (5 bases). CDR1 is MGHRA and CDR2 is YSYEKL in the germline V gene. The CDR3 length is 14 residues. V lost 4 bases and J lost 6, with 13 bases in between. The CDR3: CASSPGTLANTIYF. In DNA form, the CDR3 reads TGCGCCAGCAGCCCCGGGACCCTGGCAAACACCATATATTTT.

This chain's CDR3 is CSAYRVDTQYF. The CDR3 DNA is TGCAGTGCTTACAGGGTTGATACGCAGTATTTT. The chain links TRBV20-1 to TRBJ2-3; tentative D call: TRBD1 (6 bases). Looked up from germline, CDR1 is DFQATT and CDR2 is SNEGSKA (reference sequence). The CDR3 length is 11 residues. V lost 5 bases, J lost 6 bases, and 9 bases lay in between.

The chain carries TRBV7-6 and TRBJ2-1, with unresolved D. Germline V gene data show CDR1 as SGHVS and CDR2 as FNYEAQ. The CDR3 totals 14 residues. Trimming left V 2 bases short and J 0 bases short, with 5 bases between. The CDR3 loop is CASSLRSSYNEQFF. CDR3 DNA sequence: TGTGCCAGCAGCTTAAGAAGCTCCTACAATGAGCAGTTCTTC.

This clone was detected only a few times. The gene calls are TRBV6-5 and TRBJ1-2; D may be TRBD1 (5 bases). This CDR3 spans 13 amino acids. Germline CDR1 reads MNHEY; CDR2 reads SVGAGI. Trimming cost V 6 bases and J 3 bases, with 11 bases left between them. The CDR3 loop is CASRERGDYGYTF. CDR3 nucleotide sequence: TGTGCCAGCAGGGAACGAGGGGACTATGGCTACACCTTC.

The chain is built from TRBV7-9 and TRBJ2-7; 11 bases are a match to TRBD2. Germline CDR1 is SEHNR and CDR2 is FQNEAQ (reference sequence). V gave up 6 bases and J gave up 7 bases; unmatched junction bases: 8. The CDR3 extends over 14 amino acids. The CDR3, as DNA: TGTGCCAGCAGAACTACTAGCGGGAGTGGGGAGCAGTACTTC. It codes for CASRTTSGSGEQYF.

The J gene is TRBJ1-4, the V gene TRBV4-1, with D possibly TRBD1 on 5 matching bases. CDR1 and CDR2 from the germline V gene are MGHRA and YSYEKL. Trimming left V 3 bases short and J 6 bases short, with 23 bases between. The CDR3 consists of 18 residues. The CDR3 nucleotides are TGCGCCAGCAGCCAGCACTTAGGTCCGGGGGAATCTTATGAAAAACTGTTTTTT. It is translated as CASSQHLGPGESYEKLFF.